The T cell receptor beta chain under discussion was sequenced for a study of T cell repertoires in cytomegalovirus infection. Study-wide findings and caveats: The study identified carriers of CMV plus the relevant HLA from cumulative public TCR beta family frequency.

The CDR3 spans 12 residues. Germline V gives CDR1 SQVTM, CDR2 ANQGSEA. Trimming took 1 base from V and 6 from J, leaving 8 bases between them. TCRdb recomputed calls from the reads with MiXCR, one row per CDR3 protein. Among under 200,000 distinct CDR3 sequences listed, approximately 17% were seen once. Regarding this clonotype: The antigen is unknown.

Sequencing was done on a sample of CD8+ T cells from PBMCs. This clonotype was obtained from a human donor in good health (CMV status not recorded). Some clones in this sample may be carry-over from other donors' samples. This rearrangement joins TRBV29-1 to TRBJ2-3; the D is unclear. CDR3 amino acids: CSVEVELDTQYF. CDR3 bases: TGCAGCGTTGAAGTGGAACTCGATACGCAGTATTTT.